This TCR beta chain emerged from a study of shared clonotypes between healthy human individuals. In the study overall: Per donor, three plates held CD4 naive cells, three held CD4 memory, two held CD8 naive and one held CD8 memory.

Only in-frame clones appear in the TCRdb table, and some are missing; sequencing was by immunoSEQ multiplex PCR. Altogether approximately 530,000 clones are present, around 96% being singletons, with the ten largest covering 0.055% to 0.075%. Each sample came from a Caucasian adult donor living in Nashville, Tennessee. Regarding the study as a whole: A handful of donors showed sharing of around 5.3% of naive CD4 clonotypes. What limited the represented genetic and exposure-history diversity was the small number of donors.

The V gene lost 9 bases and the J gene lost 8 bases, with 16 bases spanning the gap. The germline V gene has CDR1 LNHDA and CDR2 SQIVND (reference sequence). The CDR3 spans 13 residues. As for this clone: What it binds is unknown.

Sequencing was performed on naive CD4+ T cells sorted from blood. Sample subset: CD45RA+ positively selected. This receptor was taken from a woman in her 30s in good health. The chain is built from TRBV19 and TRBJ1-4, with D perhaps TRBD1 (5 bases). The CDR3 loop reads CASSKRWGEKLFF. The CDR3 DNA reads TGTGCCAGCTCGAAAAGATGGGGGGAAAAACTGTTTTTT.